The T cell receptor (beta chain) described here comes from a study of T-cell memory formation after mild COVID-19. Study-wide context: TCR clusters were mostly confined to one donor each.

V was pared by 6 bases and J by 0 bases, with 9 bases between. Looked up from germline, CDR1 is MNHEY and CDR2 is SVGAGI. This CDR3 has 15 amino acids. Worth noting for this clonotype: What it binds is not known.

Overall study findings and caveats: Among clones contracting day 15 to 85, CD4/CD8 was balanced, whereas later expanders leaned CD4+.

Amplification by 5'RACE using constant-segment primers produced TCR alpha and TCR beta cDNA libraries that carried sample barcodes and UMIs. TCRdb reprocessed the 5' RACE reads via MiXCR and lists one record per CDR3 protein. The profile shows a few hundred thousand distinct CDR3 sequences, 15% to 20% of them singletons. This sequence joins TRBV6-5 and TRBJ1-6; no definite D call. This TCR came from a young man who had mild COVID-19 (a few samples of this study predate the infection). Cell type and time point are not known. The sample consisted of PBMCs or a T cell subset sorted from them (not recorded which). The CDR3 coding sequence is TGTGCCAGCAGATTACAGAGCTCCTATAATTCACCCCTCCACTTT. Its translation: CASRLQSSYNSPLHF.